This TCR beta chain is from a study of human versus mouse CDR3 diversity and MHC coevolution. J gave up 0 bases and V 6 bases, and 7 bases lay outside the gene matches. CDR1 and CDR2 from the germline V gene are SNHLY and FYNNEI. CDR3 length equals 16 residues. Clones were sequenced by immunoSEQ multiplex PCR, and TCRdb holds only the in-frame ones, with some missing. Altogether about 81,000 clones are present, about 94% being singletons, with the ten largest covering 1.1% to 1.5%. Cells were CD45RO-negative CD62L-positive naive CD4 T cells sorted from PBMCs. This clonotype originated in a person aged 25 to 69 in good health. Sequencing was done on a sample of naive CD4+ T cells from blood. Subset: CD45RO-negative CD62L-positive naive CD4 T cells. The rearrangement joins TRBV2 to TRBJ2-7; 11 bases align to TRBD2. The CDR3, as DNA: TGTGCCAGCAGCGATCGGACTAGCGGGTTCTCCTACGAGCAGTACTTC. Residues: CASSDRTSGFSYEQYF.